A single sample gave rise to the 32 T cell receptor beta chains below, sequenced in a study of cytomegalovirus exposure and HLA in healthy donors. Both 60 Vbeta primers and 13 Jbeta primers went into the PCR. Profiling relied on immunoSEQ multiplex PCR, and the TCRdb table lists in-frame clones only, not all of them. The sample consists of approximately 120,000 clones, roughly 80% of them appearing once. The specimen was PBMCs. These receptor sequences come from a female donor in good health and CMV-seronegative.

This clone showed up just once. This sequence joins TRBV2 and TRBJ1-1; unclear D gene. CDR1 and CDR2 (germline): SNHLY, FYNNEI. V was shortened by 6 bases and J by 2 bases, with 13 bases between the two germline ends. This CDR3 comprises 14 residues. For the CDR3, the DNA is TGTGCCAGCAGGTCCGAGGCCAGAAACACTGAAGCTTTCTTT. This encodes CASRSEARNTEAFF.

The chain is built from TRBV2 and TRBJ1-1; unclear D gene. Germline assignment: CDR1 SNHLY and CDR2 FYNNEI. This CDR3 has 12 residues. V was pared by 4 bases and J by 2 bases, with 5 bases between. CDR3: CASSGSNTEAFF. CDR3 DNA: TGTGCCAGCAGTGGGAGCAACACTGAAGCTTTCTTT. Full variable domain (outside the CDR3, taken from reference TRBV2 and TRBJ1-1): EPEVTQTPSHQVTQMGQEVILRCVPISNHLYFYWYRQILGQKVEFLVSFYNNEISEKSEIFDDQFSVERPDGSNFTLKIRSTKLEDSAMYFCASSGSNTEAFFGQGTRLTVV.

The chain employs TRBV6-1 and TRBJ2-7, with no clear D. Germline CDR1 is MNHNS and CDR2 is SASEGT. This CDR3 is 15 amino acids long. Trimming cost V 0 bases and J 0 bases, with 9 bases left between them. The CDR3 DNA reads TGTGCCAGCAGTGAAGCGCATCGGGTCTCCTACGAGCAGTACTTC. This codes for CASSEAHRVSYEQYF.

This chain uses TRBV19 with TRBJ1-2, with 7 bases identical to TRBD1. This CDR3 is built from 13 residues. CDR1 is LNHDA, CDR2 SQIVND, per germline (reference sequence). With 3 bases clipped from V and 8 bases from J, the junction kept 6 bases outside the gene matches. The CDR3 protein is CASSIQGVGGYTF. The DNA of the CDR3 is TGTGCCAGTAGTATCCAGGGGGTTGGCGGCTACACCTTC.

The chain carries TRBV29-1 and TRBJ2-7, with 7 bases aligning to TRBD1. Losses at the gene ends were 6 bases for V and 0 bases for J; bases not matched to a gene: 5. Germline CDR1 and CDR2: SQVTM and ANQGSEA. The CDR3 contains 13 residues. The CDR3 reads CSVTRDSSYEQYF. CDR3 in DNA: TGCAGCGTGACTCGGGACAGCTCCTACGAGCAGTACTTC.

The V call is TRBV27, the J call TRBJ2-3, with TRBD2 identical over 8 bases. The CDR3 is 15 residues long. CDR1 and CDR2 (germline): MNHEY, SMNVEV (reference sequence). V trimming: 7 bases; J trimming: 1 base; junction bases outside the gene matches: 7. The CDR3 nucleotides are TGTGCCAGCACCCCAGCGGGAGTCCGCACAGATACGCAGTATTTT. Protein: CASTPAGVRTDTQYF.

This chain links TRBV7-9 with TRBJ2-1; D perhaps matches TRBD2 (6 bases). CDR1 is SEHNR, CDR2 FQNEAQ, per germline (reference sequence). This CDR3 is built from 17 residues. V dropped 4 bases and J dropped 10 bases, with 26 bases sitting between them. The CDR3 is CASSSPGGRIAADEQFF. The CDR3 region has the DNA TGTGCCAGCAGCTCCCCCGGGGGTAGAATTGCGGCGGACGAGCAGTTCTTC.

Worth noting for this clone: Mismatch with germline at one junction end may stem from a read error. V is TRBV27 and J is TRBJ1-2, with 11 bases identical to TRBD1. The CDR3 spans 18 residues. CDR1 and CDR2 from the germline V gene are MNHEY and SMNVEV (reference sequence). CDR3 sequence reads: CASSIAGTGGAVNYGYTF. The CDR3 nucleotides are TGTGCCAGCAGTATCGCCGGGACAGGGGGTGCTGTCAACTATGGCTACACCTTT.

V gene TRBV19 combines with J gene TRBJ1-2; D uncertain. V lost 9 bases, J lost 2 bases, and 10 bases lay in between. Germline lookup yields CDR1 LNHDA and CDR2 SQIVND (reference sequence). The length of the CDR3 is 12 residues. The CDR3 is CASSTWNYGYTF. Here the CDR3 DNA reads TGTGCCAGCTCAACATGGAACTATGGCTACACCTTC.

The V gene is TRBV5-1, the J gene TRBJ1-1; 8 bases match TRBD1. This CDR3 contains 16 residues. J was trimmed by 6 bases and V by 4 bases; bases with no gene match: 14. CDR1 and CDR2 from the germline V gene are SGHRS and YFSETQ. DNA for the CDR3: TGCGCCAGCAGCGTCGGGGGAACAGGGGGTAACGCTGAAGCTTTCTTT. Protein product: CASSVGGTGGNAEAFF.

The chain combines TRBV12-5 with TRBJ2-7; 9 bases align to TRBD1. CDR1 LGHNT and CDR2 FRNRAP come from the germline V gene. CDR3 length equals 14 residues. V was pared by 7 bases and J by 2 bases, with 6 bases of the junction left unmatched. The CDR3 reads CASVSGQGTYEQYF. CDR3 bases: TGTGCTAGTGTCTCGGGACAGGGCACCTACGAGCAGTACTTC.

As to this clone: The same CDR3 arises from other DNA sequences in this sample as well. The CDR3 loop reads CASSPQGANTEAFF. The CDR3 DNA follows: TGTGCCAGCTCACCACAGGGGGCTAACACTGAAGCTTTCTTT. The genes are TRBV18 and TRBJ1-1, with 7 bases that match TRBD1. The germline V gene has CDR1 KGHSH and CDR2 LQKENI. This CDR3 is 14 amino acids long. The ends lost 1 base at V and 2 bases at J; junction bases unmatched: 1.

The chain employs TRBV15 and TRBJ2-7; 12 nucleotides match TRBD2. The V segment lost 1 base and the J segment 2 bases; nucleotides outside the gene matches: 0. Germline V gives CDR1 LNHNV, CDR2 YYDKDF (reference sequence). CDR3 length: 15 amino acids. The CDR3 loop is CATSRASGGAYEQYF. The CDR3 DNA sequence: TGTGCCACCAGCAGAGCTAGCGGGGGGGCCTACGAGCAGTACTTC.

The genes are TRBV10-3 and TRBJ2-7; 8 positions agree with TRBD2. The germline V gene encodes CDR1 ENHRY and CDR2 SYGVKD. This CDR3 region has 13 residues. Trimming at V came to 4 bases and at J to 3 bases, leaving 2 bases not matched to a gene. The CDR3 sequence is CAISAGGLYEQYF. CDR3 bases: TGTGCCATCAGTGCGGGGGGGCTCTACGAGCAGTACTTC.

CDR3 coding DNA: TGTGCCAGCACCGAAAGGGGGACAGCAGACACTGAAGCTTTCTTT. Translated: CASTERGTADTEAFF. J is TRBJ1-1 and V is TRBV6-1; 7 nucleotides line up with TRBD1. This CDR3 region has 15 residues. Germline CDR1 is MNHNS and CDR2 is SASEGT. J was trimmed by 3 bases and V by 7 bases; bases with no gene match: 11.

J is TRBJ1-1 and V is TRBV7-3; no reliable D call. CDR1 and CDR2 from the germline V gene are SGHTA and FQGTGA. The CDR3 length is 13 residues. Deletions cut 4 bases from V and 0 bases from J, with 6 bases between. The CDR3 bases are TGTGCCAGCAGCTCCACACTGAACACTGAAGCTTTCTTT. Protein: CASSSTLNTEAFF.

The sample holds one count of this clone. The chain recombines TRBV6-1 with TRBJ1-1; D uncertain. This CDR3 is 13 amino acids long. V lost 2 bases, J lost 11 bases, and 15 bases lay in between. Germline CDR1 MNHNS, CDR2 SASEGT. The CDR3 loop is CASSELTRQAAFF. The CDR3 DNA reads TGTGCCAGCAGTGAATTGACTCGTCAAGCGGCTTTCTTT.

The rearrangement joins TRBV27 to TRBJ2-1; 8 bases match TRBD1. This CDR3 region has 14 residues. Germline CDR1 MNHEY, CDR2 SMNVEV (reference sequence). V gave up 6 bases and J gave up 3 bases; unmatched junction bases: 4. CDR3 in DNA: TGTGCCAGCAGCCCCGGGACAGGCTACAATGAGCAGTTCTTC. It codes for CASSPGTGYNEQFF.

This clone was detected a few times. The V gene is TRBV6-1, the J gene TRBJ2-2, with TRBD2 identical over 12 bases. Germline loops: CDR1 MNHNS, CDR2 SASEGT. The J segment lost 9 bases and the V segment lost 8 bases, leaving 7 bases of the junction unmatched. The CDR3 is 14 amino acids. The CDR3 is CASFATSGSRELFF. The CDR3 DNA is TGTGCCAGCTTTGCGACTAGCGGGAGCCGGGAGCTGTTTTTT.

The chain joins TRBV4-1 to TRBJ1-1; D ambiguous. This CDR3 contains 13 residues. Deletions cut 2 bases from V and 1 base from J, with 5 bases between. Germline CDR1 MGHRA, CDR2 YSYEKL. The CDR3, as DNA: TGCGCCAGCAGCCAATGGCAGAACACTGAAGCTTTCTTT. It specifies CASSQWQNTEAFF.

The chain combines TRBV2 with TRBJ1-1; 8 bases agree with TRBD1. V lost 4 bases to trimming and J lost 11 bases; unmatched junction nucleotides: 15. The CDR3 length is 15 residues. Germline V lookup: CDR1 SNHLY, CDR2 FYNNEI. The CDR3 region has the DNA TGTGCCAGCAGTGTAGCCGGGCAGGGGGCTCGAAACGCTTTCTTT. Its protein product is CASSVAGQGARNAFF.

V gene TRBV5-1 combines with J gene TRBJ2-7, with D unclear. This CDR3 region has 11 residues. V was shortened by 4 bases and J by 4 bases, with 6 bases between the two germline ends. The germline V gene has CDR1 SGHRS and CDR2 YFSETQ. The DNA of the CDR3 is TGCGCCAGCAGCCGCGAATACGAGCAGTACTTC. Protein product: CASSREYEQYF.

For this clone: Its ends do not fully match the called genes, so a read error is possible. The chain joins TRBV5-1 to TRBJ2-4; D not certain. The CDR3 has 13 amino acids. Germline values: CDR1 SGHRS, CDR2 YFSETQ. Here the CDR3 reads CASSLGRQNSQYF. The CDR3, as DNA: TGCGCCAGCAGCTTGGGACGCCAAAACAGTCAGTACTTC.

The chain has TRBV5-4 and TRBJ1-2; the D gene is possibly TRBD1 (6 bases). V lost 4 bases, J lost 3 bases, and 10 bases lay in between. The CDR3 contains 13 residues. The germline V gene has CDR1 SGHNT and CDR2 YYREEE (reference sequence). In nucleotides, the CDR3 is TGTGCCAGCAGCACTGGGGGCCACTATGGCTACACCTTC. Its translation: CASSTGGHYGYTF.

J is TRBJ2-5 and V is TRBV4-2; the match to TRBD2 covers 10 bases. The ends lost 1 base at V and 6 bases at J; junction bases unmatched: 5. Germline-derived CDR1 and CDR2 are LGHNA and YNFKEQ. This CDR3 has 15 amino acids. CDR3 nucleotide sequence: TGTGCCAGCAGCCAAGGGAGCGGGGGGGGACAGACCCAGTACTTC. Protein: CASSQGSGGGQTQYF.

This clone was counted a few times. The chain is built from TRBV6-1 and TRBJ1-2; D call uncertain. Trimming removed 0 bases from V and 8 bases from J, with 13 bases in between. The germline gives CDR1 MNHNS, CDR2 SASEGT. The CDR3 runs 14 residues. CDR3 amino acids: CASSEALRQLGYTF. The CDR3 nucleotides read TGTGCCAGCAGTGAAGCGCTGAGGCAGTTAGGCTACACCTTC.

This chain uses TRBV6-5 with TRBJ1-2, with a tentative D call TRBD1 (6 bases). Looked up from germline, CDR1 is MNHEY and CDR2 is SVGAGI. The CDR3 contains 12 residues. Between the trimmed V and J ends, which lost 2 bases and 7 bases, there was a span of 8 bases. For the CDR3, the DNA is TGTGCCAGCAGTTACGGGGGGGCTGGCTACACCTTC. Protein: CASSYGGAGYTF.

The sample holds a few counts of this clone. The chain has TRBV18 and TRBJ2-7; the match to TRBD2 covers 14 bases. Germline lookup yields CDR1 KGHSH and CDR2 LQKENI. The CDR3 length is 16 residues. The junction had 5 bases not matched to a gene; V was cut back by 3 bases and J by 4 bases. The CDR3 sequence is CASSPKGLAGVYEQYF. Written as DNA, the CDR3 is TGTGCCAGCTCACCCAAGGGACTAGCGGGAGTTTACGAGCAGTACTTC.

The J gene is TRBJ2-1, the V gene TRBV9; D might be TRBD2 (5 bases). The CDR3 is 15 residues long. Germline assignment: CDR1 SGDLS and CDR2 YYNGEE. Between the trimmed V and J ends, which lost 0 bases and 2 bases, there was a span of 9 bases. The DNA of the CDR3 is TGTGCCAGCAGCGTAGGCTCGGGGACCTACAATGAGCAGTTCTTC. This translates into CASSVGSGTYNEQFF.

The sample holds one count of this clone. This rearrangement joins TRBV28 to TRBJ1-1; the match to TRBD1 covers 11 bases. Germline-derived CDR1 and CDR2 are MDHEN and SYDVKM. The V gene end was trimmed by 3 bases and the J gene end by 7 bases; junction bases not matched to a gene: 7. The CDR3 length is 15 residues. CDR3 nucleotide sequence: TGTGCCAGCAGTTTTTGGACAGGGGGCGGGAATGAAGCTTTCTTT. Translated: CASSFWTGGGNEAFF.

This chain joins TRBV6-5 and TRBJ2-2; D possibly corresponds to TRBD1 (6 bases). The CDR3 length is 14 residues. Trimming cost V 5 bases and J 1 base, with 8 bases left between them. The germline V gene encodes CDR1 MNHEY and CDR2 SVGAGI. This CDR3 reads CASSTTGNTGELFF. CDR3 in DNA: TGTGCCAGCAGTACGACAGGGAACACCGGGGAGCTGTTTTTT.

The CDR3 DNA reads TGTGCCAGCAGTCCACAGGGGGGCGCGATGGTCATTCAGTACTTC. Translated, it gives CASSPQGGAMVIQYF. The chain employs TRBV27 and TRBJ2-4, with 8 bases lining up with TRBD1. Germline CDR1 reads MNHEY; CDR2 reads SMNVEV (reference sequence). There are 15 residues in the CDR3. J gave up 9 bases and V 5 bases, and 12 bases lay outside the gene matches.